A selection of T cell receptor beta chains follows, all from one sample in a study of shared clonotypes between healthy human individuals. Sequenced by immunoSEQ multiplex PCR; TCRdb stores in-frame clones only, minus some. There are 730,000 or so clones in the sample; around 72% occur only once, and approximately 1.8% lies in the top ten. Sequenced sample: memory CD4+ T cells sorted from blood. The receptors derive from a woman aged 30 to 39 in good health. The CDR3 runs from the conserved cysteine through the conserved F or W. Fields, in order: D gene, V gene, clone size, J gene, CDR3 protein, CDR3 DNA. The D gene is left open where the match is weak. Expanded clones are given a class, and other clones once, few, many or no size at all.

D gene: .
V gene: TRBV6-4
clone size: .
J gene: TRBJ2-1
CDR3 protein: CASKYGTDNEQFF
CDR3 DNA: TGTGCCAGCAAGTACGGGACGGACAATGAGCAGTTCTTC

D gene: .
V gene: TRBV21-1
clone size: .
J gene: TRBJ1-3
CDR3 protein: CASSRRAGGPSGNTIYF
CDR3 DNA: TGTGCCAGCAGCAGACGGGCAGGGGGACCCTCTGGAAACACCATATATTTT

D gene: .
V gene: TRBV18
clone size: .
J gene: TRBJ1-2
CDR3 protein: CASSPPGWAGDGYTF
CDR3 DNA: TGTGCCAGCTCACCCCCCGGATGGGCTGGCGATGGCTACACCTTC

D gene: TRBD1
V gene: TRBV2
clone size: .
J gene: TRBJ2-7
CDR3 protein: CASSLQGDSPYEQYF
CDR3 DNA: TGTGCCAGCAGCCTACAGGGGGACAGTCCCTACGAGCAGTACTTC

D gene: .
V gene: TRBV7-8
clone size: .
J gene: TRBJ2-3
CDR3 protein: CASSLGLTDTDTQYF
CDR3 DNA: TGTGCCAGCAGCTTAGGACTAACTGACACAGATACGCAGTATTTT

D gene: TRBD1
V gene: TRBV14
clone size: .
J gene: TRBJ1-2
CDR3 protein: CASSLQGVNYGYTF
CDR3 DNA: TGTGCCAGCAGCCTACAGGGGGTCAACTATGGCTACACCTTC

D gene: TRBD1
V gene: TRBV6-5
clone size: few
J gene: TRBJ1-2
CDR3 protein: CASRGTGVGYTF
CDR3 DNA: TGTGCCAGCAGGGGGACAGGGGTAGGCTACACCTTC

D gene: .
V gene: TRBV28
clone size: .
J gene: TRBJ2-3
CDR3 protein: CASSRQYGGTQYF
CDR3 DNA: TGTGCCAGCAGTCGACAGTACGGTGGTACGCAGTATTTT

D gene: .
V gene: TRBV5-1
clone size: few
J gene: TRBJ2-3
CDR3 protein: CASSLVISQDTQYF
CDR3 DNA: TGCGCCAGCAGCTTGGTAATCTCCCAAGATACGCAGTATTTT

D gene: .
V gene: TRBV6-5
clone size: .
J gene: TRBJ2-7
CDR3 protein: CASTVIEGVTYEQYF
CDR3 DNA: TGTGCCAGCACCGTGATCGAAGGAGTGACCTACGAGCAGTACTTC

D gene: .
V gene: TRBV7-9
clone size: .
J gene: TRBJ2-7
CDR3 protein: CASSDILLGEQYF
CDR3 DNA: TGTGCCAGCAGCGACATTTTGTTAGGCGAGCAGTACTTC

D gene: .
V gene: TRBV4-1
clone size: .
J gene: TRBJ1-4
CDR3 protein: CASSSRLGADEKLFF
CDR3 DNA: TGCGCCAGCAGCAGCCGGCTGGGGGCGGATGAAAAACTGTTTTTT

D gene: TRBD1
V gene: TRBV28
clone size: once
J gene: TRBJ1-5
CDR3 protein: CASSDPIRGRNQPQHF
CDR3 DNA: TGTGCCAGCAGTGATCCCATAAGGGGGCGCAATCAGCCCCAGCATTTT

D gene: TRBD2
V gene: TRBV9
clone size: .
J gene: TRBJ2-7
CDR3 protein: CASSVTSGSREQYF
CDR3 DNA: TGTGCCAGCAGCGTAACTAGCGGGAGTCGCGAGCAGTACTTC

D gene: .
V gene: TRBV28
clone size: .
J gene: TRBJ2-1
CDR3 protein: CASKRGELDYNEQFF
CDR3 DNA: TGTGCCAGCAAAAGGGGAGAACTCGACTACAATGAGCAGTTCTTC

D gene: .
V gene: TRBV11-2
clone size: .
J gene: TRBJ1-1
CDR3 protein: CASSPSHRNTEAFF
CDR3 DNA: TGTGCCAGCAGCCCCTCGCATAGGAACACTGAAGCTTTCTTT

D gene: .
V gene: TRBV2
clone size: .
J gene: TRBJ1-1
CDR3 protein: CASSDGSRGDGTEAFF
CDR3 DNA: TGTGCCAGCAGTGATGGTTCTAGGGGCGATGGCACTGAAGCTTTCTTT

D gene: TRBD2
V gene: TRBV6-1
clone size: few
J gene: TRBJ2-4
CDR3 protein: CASSVLAGKDIQYF
CDR3 DNA: TGTGCCAGCAGCGTTCTAGCGGGAAAGGACATTCAGTACTTC

D gene: .
V gene: TRBV19
clone size: few
J gene: TRBJ2-1
CDR3 protein: CASSIGPGNEQFF
CDR3 DNA: TGTGCCAGTAGTATAGGCCCCGGCAATGAGCAGTTCTTC

D gene: .
V gene: TRBV2
clone size: once
J gene: TRBJ2-3
CDR3 protein: CASSVGRNTDTQYF
CDR3 DNA: TGTGCCAGCAGTGTAGGGCGGAACACAGATACGCAGTATTTT

D gene: .
V gene: TRBV5-1
clone size: .
J gene: TRBJ2-2
CDR3 protein: CASSRGGEWGELFF
CDR3 DNA: TGCGCCAGCTCCCGAGGAGGGGAGTGGGGGGAGCTGTTTTTT

D gene: TRBD2
V gene: TRBV29-1
clone size: .
J gene: TRBJ2-2
CDR3 protein: CSVESSGSAGELFF
CDR3 DNA: TGCAGCGTTGAATCTAGCGGGAGTGCCGGGGAGCTGTTTTTT

D gene: TRBD2
V gene: TRBV19
clone size: .
J gene: TRBJ2-1
CDR3 protein: CASSIGSSGLNEQFF
CDR3 DNA: TGTGCCAGTAGTATTGGGTCTAGCGGGCTCAATGAGCAGTTCTTC

D gene: TRBD2
V gene: TRBV18
clone size: .
J gene: TRBJ2-2
CDR3 protein: CASSPRTSGPTGELFF
CDR3 DNA: TGTGCCAGCTCACCACGGACTAGCGGGCCCACCGGGGAGCTGTTTTTT

D gene: .
V gene: TRBV7-2
clone size: few
J gene: TRBJ1-5
CDR3 protein: CASSLVGGGSNQPQHF
CDR3 DNA: TGTGCCAGCAGCTTAGTAGGAGGTGGGAGCAATCAGCCCCAGCATTTT

D gene: TRBD2
V gene: TRBV19
clone size: few
J gene: TRBJ2-1
CDR3 protein: CASSPGTSGSGTYNEQFF
CDR3 DNA: TGTGCCAGTAGTCCCGGGACTAGCGGGAGTGGGACCTACAATGAGCAGTTCTTC

D gene: TRBD2
V gene: TRBV30
clone size: .
J gene: TRBJ2-3
CDR3 protein: CAWSRLAGASTDTQYF
CDR3 DNA: TGTGCCTGGAGTCGTCTAGCGGGAGCAAGCACAGATACGCAGTATTTT

D gene: .
V gene: TRBV5-4
clone size: .
J gene: TRBJ1-2
CDR3 protein: CASSFGWDYGYTF
CDR3 DNA: TGTGCCAGCAGCTTTGGATGGGACTATGGCTACACCTTC

D gene: .
V gene: TRBV28
clone size: .
J gene: TRBJ2-2
CDR3 protein: CASSKVRYTGELFF
CDR3 DNA: TGTGCCAGCAGTAAGGTCCGCTACACCGGGGAGCTGTTTTTT

D gene: TRBD2
V gene: TRBV15
clone size: .
J gene: TRBJ2-1
CDR3 protein: CATSRGGLAGYNEQFF
CDR3 DNA: TGTGCCACCAGCAGAGGCGGACTAGCGGGGTACAATGAGCAGTTCTTC

D gene: .
V gene: TRBV5-5
clone size: once
J gene: TRBJ1-5
CDR3 protein: CASSGVGGNQPQHF
CDR3 DNA: TGTGCCAGCAGCGGGGTGGGAGGCAATCAGCCCCAGCATTTT

D gene: .
V gene: TRBV19
clone size: few
J gene: TRBJ2-1
CDR3 protein: CASSQRGHEQFF
CDR3 DNA: TGTGCCAGTAGCCAGAGGGGCCATGAGCAGTTCTTC

D gene: .
V gene: TRBV30
clone size: .
J gene: TRBJ2-5
CDR3 protein: CAWTNLYGRDQETQYF
CDR3 DNA: TGTGCCTGGACCAACCTCTACGGCAGGGACCAAGAGACCCAGTACTTC

D gene: .
V gene: TRBV28
clone size: .
J gene: TRBJ1-3
CDR3 protein: CASSLCWDAGNTIYF
CDR3 DNA: TGTGCCAGCAGTTTATGCTGGGACGCTGGAAACACCATATATTTT

D gene: .
V gene: TRBV11-2
clone size: .
J gene: TRBJ2-7
CDR3 protein: CASSLGSRLIPSYEQYF
CDR3 DNA: TGTGCCAGCAGCCTAGGCTCCCGACTTATACCATCCTACGAGCAGTACTTC

D gene: .
V gene: TRBV4-2
clone size: few
J gene: TRBJ1-4
CDR3 protein: CASSQWGGSNEKLFF
CDR3 DNA: TGTGCCAGCAGCCAATGGGGGGGTTCGAATGAAAAACTGTTTTTT

D gene: .
V gene: TRBV5-1
clone size: .
J gene: TRBJ1-1
CDR3 protein: CASSPSPGYLGTEAFF
CDR3 DNA: TGCGCCAGCAGCCCCTCCCCGGGGTACCTTGGCACTGAAGCTTTCTTT

D gene: TRBD1
V gene: TRBV6-5
clone size: .
J gene: TRBJ2-1
CDR3 protein: CASSYSTGAANNEQFF
CDR3 DNA: TGTGCCAGCAGTTACTCAACAGGGGCAGCCAACAATGAGCAGTTCTTC

D gene: .
V gene: TRBV5-4
clone size: few
J gene: TRBJ1-4
CDR3 protein: CASSFVNEKLFF
CDR3 DNA: TGTGCCAGCAGCTTTGTTAATGAAAAACTGTTTTTT

D gene: .
V gene: TRBV7-9
clone size: .
J gene: TRBJ2-7
CDR3 protein: CASSWQGGDYEQYF
CDR3 DNA: TGTGCCAGCAGCTGGCAGGGTGGGGACTACGAGCAGTACTTC

D gene: TRBD2
V gene: TRBV25-1
clone size: .
J gene: TRBJ2-5
CDR3 protein: CASSEQLAGVLQETQYF
CDR3 DNA: TGTGCCAGCAGTGAACAGCTAGCGGGAGTCTTACAAGAGACCCAGTACTTC

D gene: .
V gene: TRBV5-4
clone size: once
J gene: TRBJ2-7
CDR3 protein: CASSFGGTLEQYF
CDR3 DNA: TGTGCCAGCAGCTTTGGCGGTACCCTGGAGCAGTACTTC

D gene: TRBD1
V gene: TRBV4-1
clone size: .
J gene: TRBJ2-6
CDR3 protein: CASSQVVRGSGANVLTF
CDR3 DNA: TGCGCCAGCAGCCAAGTAGTCAGGGGGTCTGGGGCCAACGTCCTGACTTTC

D gene: TRBD1
V gene: TRBV12-5
clone size: .
J gene: TRBJ1-2
CDR3 protein: CASAGGAWGYTF
CDR3 DNA: TGTGCTAGCGCAGGGGGCGCTTGGGGCTACACCTTC

D gene: .
V gene: TRBV14
clone size: .
J gene: TRBJ2-3
CDR3 protein: CASSLRAHSTDTQYF
CDR3 DNA: TGTGCCAGCAGCCTCCGGGCCCATAGCACAGATACGCAGTATTTT